This TCR beta chain was observed in a study of cytomegalovirus exposure and HLA in healthy donors. General study findings and limits: Within an earlier analysis, most TCR beta V segments proved productive either about 90% or about 30% of the time. A highly shared variant cluster was judged a likely technical artifact. In vitro checks showed that three CMV-associated chains really do target CMV antigens. An ancestry cluster, one associated with Asian ancestry, reportedly showed fewer N-insertions than the approximately 700-donor mean in a later analysis.

The PCR employed 60 Vbeta primers together with 13 Jbeta primers. Data came from immunoSEQ multiplex PCR; TCRdb stores just in-frame clones and leaves some out. The data contain more than 95,000 clones, roughly 66% of them seen just once; the ten biggest clones take up around 3.5%. This clone was picked up one time. Antigen: not known. CDR3 size: 13 residues. Germline V gives CDR1 SQVTM, CDR2 ANQGSEA. The sequence came from a woman in her forties or fifties in good health and CMV-seronegative. This rearrangement joins TRBV29-1 to TRBJ2-5; D gene uncertain. Gene TRBJ2-7 matches the end of the DNA better, so the J call may be wrong. The sequencing sample was made of PBMCs. CDR3 amino acids: CSVARPLMGEQYF. The CDR3, as DNA: TGCAGCGTTGCGAGACCTCTTATGGGCGAGCAGTACTTC.